The 30 T cell receptor beta chains given below trace back to one sample, sequenced in a study of OX40 agonist ivuxolimab in advanced cancers. The assay was immunoSEQ multiplex PCR, and TCRdb's table has in-frame clones only and misses some. The table records more than 60,000 clones, 86% of them present only once. Sequenced here: CD4+ or CD8+ T cells sorted from blood, sampled in a trial of the OX40 agonist ivuxolimab. All receptors come from an adult with an advanced solid tumor such as melanoma, head and neck, liver or kidney cancer.

This clone showed up just once. The rearrangement links TRBV7-9 to TRBJ2-7; no definite D call. CDR3 length: 14 residues. Per the germline V gene, CDR1 is SEHNR and CDR2 is FQNEAQ (reference sequence). V lost 1 base and J lost 2, with 9 bases in between. CDR3 DNA sequence: TGTGCCAGCAGCTTAGAGGGCGTACCCTACGAGCAGTACTTC. Protein product: CASSLEGVPYEQYF.

As DNA, the CDR3 is TGTGCCAGCTCACTGACAGGGCGGAACACCGGGGAGCTGTTTTTT. It codes for CASSLTGRNTGELFF. V gene TRBV18 combines with J gene TRBJ2-2; 7 bases agree with TRBD1. CDR1 and CDR2 (germline): KGHSH, LQKENI. The CDR3 spans 15 residues. V lost 4 bases and J lost 1; bases outside the gene matches: 3. The full variable domain, its missing parts supplied by reference TRBV18 and TRBJ2-2, is NAGVMQNPRHLVRRRGQEARLRCSPMKGHSHVYWYRQLPEEGLKFMVYLQKENIIDESGMPKERFSAEFPKEGPSILRIQQVVRGDSAAYFCASSLTGRNTGELFFGEGSRLTVL.

This sequence joins TRBV5-3 and TRBJ2-7; D may be TRBD1 (6 bases). TRBV5-3 is reported as an ORF; its role is uncertain. Trimming took off 7 bases at V and 7 bases at J, with 18 bases between the two ends. This CDR3 region has 13 residues. The CDR3 nucleotides are TGTGCCAGATTATGGACAGAATCTAGGGAGCAGTACTTC. Translated: CARLWTESREQYF.

The rearrangement links TRBV2 to TRBJ2-7; D might be TRBD2 (7 bases). V lost 6 bases, J lost 2 bases, and 14 bases lay in between. Germline CDR1 reads SNHLY; CDR2 reads FYNNEI. This CDR3 contains 14 residues. As DNA, the CDR3 is TGTGCCAGCAGGGGGGGGGACACAACCTACGAGCAGTACTTC. As protein: CASRGGDTTYEQYF.

In its sample, this clone was seen once. J is TRBJ1-5 and V is TRBV27; perhaps TRBD1 as D (6 bases). V lost 9 bases, J lost 1 base, and 13 bases lay in between. From germline, CDR1 is MNHEY and CDR2 SMNVEV (reference sequence). This CDR3 has 14 amino acids. CDR3 sequence (DNA): TGTGCCAGTCAGAAAGGGGGGAGCAATCAGCCCCAGCATTTT. Protein sequence: CASQKGGSNQPQHF.

J is TRBJ1-2 and V is TRBV18; the D is unclear. Trimming removed 4 bases from V and 4 bases from J, with 10 bases in between. Germline CDR1 reads KGHSH; CDR2 reads LQKENI. This CDR3 region has 13 residues. The CDR3 is CASSQTPSYGYTF. Written as DNA, the CDR3 is TGTGCCAGCTCACAAACTCCAAGCTATGGCTACACCTTC. The full variable domain, rest sourced from reference TRBV18 and TRBJ1-2, is NAGVMQNPRHLVRRRGQEARLRCSPMKGHSHVYWYRQLPEEGLKFMVYLQKENIIDESGMPKERFSAEFPKEGPSILRIQQVVRGDSAAYFCASSQTPSYGYTFGSGTRLTVV.

The CDR3: CASSADRVGNTEAFF. The CDR3 coding sequence is TGTGCCAGCAGCGCCGACAGGGTGGGGAACACTGAAGCTTTCTTT. The chain has TRBV9 and TRBJ1-1, with 7 bases that match TRBD1. Germline V lookup: CDR1 SGDLS, CDR2 YYNGEE. CDR3 length: 15 amino acids. Trimming at V came to 3 bases and at J to 1 base, leaving 6 bases not matched to a gene.

The rearrangement uses TRBV7-2 and TRBJ1-2, with D possibly being TRBD1 (6 bases). The CDR3 has 14 amino acids. CDR1 is SGHTA, CDR2 FQGNSA, per germline. Trimming stripped 5 bases from V and 0 bases from J, with 10 bases between. The CDR3 protein is CASSGTGTNYGYTF. Written as DNA, the CDR3 is TGTGCCAGCAGCGGTACAGGGACTAACTATGGCTACACCTTC.

The chain carries TRBV7-2 and TRBJ2-1; tentatively, D is TRBD1 or TRBD2 (5 bases each). The CDR3 is 12 residues long. Trimming stripped 4 bases from V and 7 bases from J, with 8 bases between. Germline V lookup: CDR1 SGHTA, CDR2 FQGNSA. The CDR3 DNA is TGTGCCAGCAGCTATTGGGGGAATGAGCAGTTCTTC. Translated: CASSYWGNEQFF.

Only one count was recorded for this clone. V is TRBV6-1 and J is TRBJ2-4; D may be TRBD1 (5 bases). CDR3 size: 13 residues. In germline, CDR1 is MNHNS, CDR2 SASEGT. Trimming removed 6 bases from V and 1 base from J, with 7 bases in between. CDR3 nucleotide sequence: TGTGCCAGCAGGCCAGGGGCCAAAAACATTCAGTACTTC. Its translation: CASRPGAKNIQYF.

This chain connects TRBV23-1 to TRBJ2-3; 8 bases align to TRBD2. TRBV23-1 is annotated as an ORF whose role is uncertain. Germline trimming cut 4 bases from V and 5 bases from J; bases unmatched to any gene: 17. The CDR3 has 18 amino acids. CDR3 region: CASSPPRGSRGEEDTQYF. The CDR3 nucleotides are TGCGCCAGCAGTCCCCCCAGGGGTTCGCGGGGGGAGGAAGATACGCAGTATTTT.

The chain joins TRBV6-1 to TRBJ1-3; the D is unclear. This CDR3 spans 14 amino acids. Between the trimmed V and J ends, which lost 6 bases and 0 bases, there was a span of 9 bases. CDR1 is MNHNS and CDR2 is SASEGT in the germline V gene. The CDR3, as DNA: TGTGCCAGCAGCCCCCTTAGCTCTGGAAACACCATATATTTT. It specifies CASSPLSSGNTIYF.

The chain is built from TRBV28 and TRBJ2-7; D may correspond to TRBD1 or TRBD2 (5 bases each). Germline CDR1 and CDR2: MDHEN and SYDVKM. The CDR3 has 12 residues. CDR3 in DNA: TGTGCAGCCAGGGTAGGGGACCGCGAGCAGTACTTC. It specifies CAARVGDREQYF. The entire variable domain, with the rest obtained from reference TRBV28 and TRBJ2-7, is as follows: DVKVTQSSRYLVKRTGEKVFLECVQDMDHENMFWYRQDPGLGLRLIYFSYDVKMKEKGDIPEGYSVSREKKERFSLILESASTNQTSMYLCAARVGDREQYFGPGTRLTVT.

J is TRBJ1-2 and V is TRBV7-9; maybe TRBD1 (6 bases). Trimming pared 5 bases from V and 0 bases from J, leaving 16 bases between. This CDR3 has 16 amino acids. The V gene's germline CDR1 is SEHNR and CDR2 FQNEAQ (reference sequence). The CDR3 nucleotides are TGTGCCAGCAGCCCTCGGGGGGGACATCCTAACTATGGCTACACCTTC. Its protein is CASSPRGGHPNYGYTF.

The V call is TRBV19, the J call TRBJ1-5; maybe TRBD1 (5 bases). The germline gives CDR1 LNHDA, CDR2 SQIVND (reference sequence). With 3 bases removed from V and 6 bases from J, the gap between germline ends came to 12 bases. This CDR3 region has 14 residues. CDR3 bases: TGTGCCAGTAGTATTCAGGGCAGGGTTCAGCCCCAGCATTTT. This gives the protein CASSIQGRVQPQHF.

The V and J genes are TRBV19 and TRBJ1-3; 7 bases line up with TRBD1. V was clipped by 9 bases and J by 0 bases; unmatched bases: 5. This CDR3 is built from 14 residues. Germline CDR1 reads LNHDA; CDR2 reads SQIVND (reference sequence). CDR3 amino acids: CASDDRASGNTIYF. The CDR3, as DNA: TGTGCCAGCGATGACAGGGCCTCTGGAAACACCATATATTTT.

The chain recombines TRBV5-8 with TRBJ1-1, with TRBD1 matching over 9 bases. Germline V gene data show CDR1 as SGHTS and CDR2 as YDEGEE. The CDR3 extends over 15 amino acids. Unmatched junction bases numbered 7, after V lost 6 bases and J lost 1 base. CDR3 residues: CASTYHRGPNTEAFF. CDR3 bases: TGTGCCAGCACGTACCACAGGGGGCCGAACACTGAAGCTTTCTTT.

The V call is TRBV19, the J call TRBJ2-2; 9 nucleotides match TRBD2. The length of the CDR3 is 14 residues. Losses at the gene ends were 7 bases for V and 6 bases for J; bases not matched to a gene: 6. CDR1 is LNHDA, CDR2 SQIVND, per germline (reference sequence). This CDR3 is CASILAGVPGELFF. In DNA form, the CDR3 reads TGTGCCAGTATTTTAGCGGGGGTCCCCGGGGAGCTGTTTTTT.

This chain joins TRBV7-2 and TRBJ2-5; weak D call: TRBD2 (5 bases). Trimming removed 1 base at V and 9 bases at J, with 21 bases between. The CDR3 loop spans 16 amino acids. The germline V gene encodes CDR1 SGHTA and CDR2 FQGNSA. The CDR3 sequence: CASSLGTARESGAQYF. CDR3 coding DNA: TGTGCCAGCAGCTTAGGGACTGCAAGAGAGTCTGGGGCCCAGTACTTC.

The V and J genes are TRBV28 and TRBJ1-2; D is perhaps TRBD1 (5 bases). Per germline, CDR1 MDHEN and CDR2 SYDVKM. V was trimmed by 9 bases and J by 2 bases, leaving 13 bases between them. This CDR3 comprises 13 residues. CDR3 in amino acids: CASWGTINYGYTF. For the CDR3, the DNA is TGTGCCAGTTGGGGGACCATAAACTATGGCTACACCTTC.

The DNA for the CDR3 is TGCGCCAGCAGCGATAGACAGGGGGCAAACACTGAAGCTTTCTTT. The encoded protein is CASSDRQGANTEAFF. This sequence joins TRBV5-1 and TRBJ1-1, with 10 nucleotides matching TRBD1. The CDR3 is made up of 15 amino acids. V shed 4 bases and J 2 bases; nucleotides not matched to a gene: 5. Germline V CDR1 and CDR2: SGHRS, YFSETQ.

V is TRBV7-9 and J is TRBJ1-2; D possibly corresponds to TRBD1 (5 bases). Trimming shortened V by 5 bases and J by 8 bases, and 18 bases separated the two germline ends. Germline loops: CDR1 SEHNR, CDR2 FQNEAQ (reference sequence). The length of the CDR3 is 14 residues. The CDR3 loop reads CASSLSGAQVGYTF. The DNA for the CDR3 is TGTGCCAGCAGCCTCAGTGGGGCGCAAGTCGGCTACACCTTC.

The V call is TRBV6-5, the J call TRBJ2-3, with D unresolved. Germline V gives CDR1 MNHEY, CDR2 SVGAGI. The CDR3 loop spans 15 amino acids. V was pared by 2 bases and J by 2 bases, with 11 bases between. CDR3 in amino acids: CASSYGYGDTDTQYF. The CDR3 nucleotides read TGTGCCAGCAGTTACGGATACGGAGACACAGATACGCAGTATTTT.

The chain links TRBV5-5 to TRBJ1-1; D ambiguous. There are 16 residues in the CDR3. V was clipped by 0 bases and J by 1 base, with 13 bases between them. Per the germline V gene, CDR1 is SGHKS and CDR2 is YYEKEE (reference sequence). In nucleotides, the CDR3 is TGTGCCAGCAGCTTGGCGGTGGGTATTGCGAACACTGAAGCTTTCTTT. Protein: CASSLAVGIANTEAFF.

This rearrangement joins TRBV6-1 to TRBJ2-3; the D gene is possibly TRBD2 (7 bases). CDR3 length: 15 amino acids. Trimming cost V 6 bases and J 1 base, with 14 bases left between them. Germline lookup yields CDR1 MNHNS and CDR2 SASEGT. This CDR3 is CASRSGAGGTDTQYF. The DNA of the CDR3 is TGTGCCAGCAGATCAGGGGCGGGGGGCACAGATACGCAGTATTTT.

This clone was picked up a small number of times. J is TRBJ1-5 and V is TRBV18; no clear D gene. The CDR3 covers 15 residues. Germline assignment: CDR1 KGHSH and CDR2 LQKENI. V gave up 3 bases and J gave up 6 bases, with 15 bases separating them. The CDR3 DNA follows: TGTGCCAGCTCACCGGTACAGCCCGATGGTCAGCCCCAGCATTTT. Encoded protein: CASSPVQPDGQPQHF.

CDR3 loop: CAISSQETQYF. The DNA for the CDR3 is TGTGCCATCAGCAGTCAAGAGACCCAGTACTTC. The chain couples TRBV10-3 to TRBJ2-5; D is uncertain. Trimming cost V 6 bases and J 2 bases, with 4 bases left between them. Per germline, CDR1 ENHRY and CDR2 SYGVKD. The CDR3 runs 11 residues.

Only one count was recorded for this clone. This chain joins TRBV7-2 and TRBJ1-3, with a possible D match to TRBD1 (5 bases). The V and J ends lost 5 bases and 9 bases respectively, with 14 bases between them. The CDR3 has 13 amino acids. The germline V gene encodes CDR1 SGHTA and CDR2 FQGNSA. The CDR3 protein is CASSADLGVTIYF. The CDR3 nucleotides read TGTGCCAGCAGCGCGGACTTAGGGGTCACCATATATTTT.

The chain links TRBV7-8 to TRBJ1-5; D gene unclear. Trimming shortened V by 5 bases and J by 2 bases, and 19 bases separated the two germline ends. CDR1 SGHVS and CDR2 FQNEAQ come from the germline V gene. This CDR3 spans 17 amino acids. This CDR3 is CASSPTWAHRGNQPQHF. The DNA for the CDR3 is TGTGCCAGCAGCCCGACGTGGGCCCATCGGGGCAATCAGCCCCAGCATTTT.

CDR3 coding DNA: TGTGCCAGCTCACCGACGGGGAGCCCGGGCTACACCTTC. Translation gives CASSPTGSPGYTF. The V call is TRBV18, the J call TRBJ1-2; D gene ambiguous. Germline CDR1 reads KGHSH; CDR2 reads LQKENI. CDR3 size: 13 residues. V dropped 3 bases and J dropped 8 bases, with 13 bases sitting between them.